The 14 T cell receptor beta chains reported below all come from one sample, sequenced in a study of blood T cell repertoires in COVID-19. The repertoire was sequenced with immunoSEQ multiplex PCR; TCRdb's copy has only in-frame clones and lacks some. The repertoire holds a few hundred thousand clones, about 89% seen once, with around 1.9% in the top ten. The material sequenced was PBMCs or T cells enriched from blood (not recorded which). The receptors were gathered from a man in his forties in a cohort exposed to, infected with or recovered from COVID-19 (not recorded which).

V usage is TRBV11-2 and J usage is TRBJ1-1; TRBD1 aligns across 8 bases. The germline V gene has CDR1 SGHAT and CDR2 FQNNGV. This CDR3 comprises 12 residues. V dropped 5 bases and J dropped 9; count of bases not matched to a gene: 5. The CDR3 DNA reads TGTGCCAGCAGCCACGGGACAGGAAAAGCTTTCTTT. This sequence encodes CASSHGTGKAFF. Supplemented by reference TRBV11-2 and TRBJ1-1, the full variable domain reads EAGVAQSPRYKIIEKRQSVAFWCNPISGHATLYWYQQILGQGPKLLIQFQNNGVVDDSQLPKDRFSAERLKGVDSTLKIQPAKLEDSAVYLCASSHGTGKAFFGQGTRLTVV.

The V gene is TRBV4-1, the J gene TRBJ1-5; unclear D gene. Per the germline V gene, CDR1 is MGHRA and CDR2 is YSYEKL. V was clipped by 1 base and J by 6 bases, with 10 bases between them. The CDR3 covers 14 residues. The CDR3 loop is CASSQGLGSQPQHF. CDR3 DNA: TGCGCCAGCAGCCAAGGGTTGGGGAGTCAGCCCCAGCATTTT.

The chain couples TRBV14 to TRBJ2-3; tentatively, D is TRBD1 (6 bases). The length of the CDR3 is 14 residues. The germline gives CDR1 SGHDN, CDR2 FVKESK. V was pared by 1 base and J by 10 bases, with 15 bases between. CDR3 DNA: TGTGCCAGCAGCCAAGCTTCGGCAGGGGCCGCGCAGTATTTT. This translates into CASSQASAGAAQYF.

This clone was observed a handful of times. The chain uses TRBV12-2 and TRBJ1-2. TRBV12-2 is an annotated pseudogene. The CDR3 loop spans 13 amino acids. The CDR3 spells CARRFAGNYGYTF. The CDR3, as DNA: TGTGCAAGGCGTTTCGCGGGGAACTATGGCTACACCTTC.

This clone was counted many times. The CDR3 protein is CASSQVPGQGISEQYF. The CDR3, as DNA: TGTGCCAGCAGTCAAGTCCCGGGACAGGGTATAAGCGAGCAGTACTTC. The chain has TRBV6-1 and TRBJ2-7; TRBD1 matches 9 bases. Germline-derived CDR1 and CDR2 are MNHNS and SASEGT. V dropped 5 bases and J dropped 6; count of bases not matched to a gene: 14. The CDR3 runs 16 residues.

The chain carries TRBV12-5 and TRBJ2-2, with TRBD1 matching 11 bases. Germline CDR1 reads LGHNT; CDR2 reads FRNRAP. V trimming: 5 bases; J trimming: 7 bases; junction bases outside the gene matches: 9. This CDR3 has 16 residues. CDR3 protein: CASGPGTGGRDGELFF. In DNA form, the CDR3 reads TGTGCTAGTGGTCCCGGGACAGGGGGACGGGACGGGGAGCTGTTTTTT.

The chain uses TRBV5-1 and TRBJ2-2, with D perhaps TRBD1 (5 bases). V was cut by 0 bases and J by 0 bases, with 9 bases left in between. This CDR3 region has 16 residues. The germline V gene has CDR1 SGHRS and CDR2 YFSETQ. The CDR3 DNA follows: TGCGCCAGCAGCTTGGTCAGACAGACGAACACCGGGGAGCTGTTTTTT. Protein: CASSLVRQTNTGELFF.

This sequence joins TRBV7-2 and TRBJ2-5, with D perhaps matching TRBD2 (5 bases). This CDR3 is built from 15 residues. Germline CDR1 SGHTA, CDR2 FQGNSA. Trimming took 5 bases from V and 1 from J, leaving 14 bases between them. The CDR3 loop reads CASSRTVGSQETQYF. DNA for the CDR3: TGTGCCAGCAGCCGGACCGTGGGGAGCCAAGAGACCCAGTACTTC.

This clone was seen a handful of times. The V gene is TRBV3-1 (or the pseudogene TRBV3-2), the J gene TRBJ2-5; the match to TRBD2 covers 10 bases. Germline CDR1 reads LGHDT; CDR2 reads YNNKEL (reference sequence). The CDR3 contains 16 residues. V was pared by 1 base and J by 4 bases, with 6 bases of the junction left unmatched. The CDR3 DNA reads as TGTGCCAGCAGCCAAGGCGTAGCTAGCGGGAGAGAGACCCAGTACTTC. Protein sequence: CASSQGVASGRETQYF.

The chain joins TRBV3-1 (or the pseudogene TRBV3-2) to TRBJ2-1, with a tentative D call TRBD2 (6 bases). Trimming cost V 3 bases and J 5 bases, with 11 bases left between them. The germline gives CDR1 LGHDT, CDR2 YNNKEL (reference sequence). CDR3 size: 14 residues. As DNA, the CDR3 is TGTGCCAGCAGCCACTTCGGGAGTGACAATGAGCAGTTCTTC. Translating it yields CASSHFGSDNEQFF.

This clone was found once. This chain joins TRBV7-9 and TRBJ1-3; tentative D call: TRBD1 (5 bases). Trimming pared 9 bases from V and 2 bases from J, leaving 17 bases between. CDR3 size: 15 residues. Germline CDR1 reads SEHNR; CDR2 reads FQNEAQ (reference sequence). The CDR3 is CASTLQGVPGNTIYF. CDR3 coding DNA: TGTGCCAGTACGTTACAAGGGGTTCCTGGAAACACCATATATTTT.

The V gene is TRBV11-3, the J gene TRBJ1-1; D gene ambiguous. Germline CDR1 reads SGHNT; CDR2 reads YENEEA. The CDR3 is 13 amino acids. The V and J ends lost 3 bases and 0 bases respectively, with 5 bases between them. The CDR3 DNA follows: TGTGCCAGCAGCTTCACGGTGAACACTGAAGCTTTCTTT. Translated, it gives CASSFTVNTEAFF.

V is TRBV11-3 and J is TRBJ2-1; D is unclear. There are 15 residues in the CDR3. Between the trimmed V and J ends, which lost 0 bases and 2 bases, there was a span of 8 bases. Germline lookup yields CDR1 SGHNT and CDR2 YENEEA. CDR3: CASSLDTGTYNEQFF. For the CDR3, the DNA is TGTGCCAGCAGCTTAGACACCGGTACCTACAATGAGCAGTTCTTC. The variable domain in full, with the rest retrieved from reference TRBV11-3 and TRBJ2-1, is EAGVVQSPRYKIIEKKQPVAFWCNPISGHNTLYWYLQNLGQGPELLIRYENEEAVDDSQLPKDRFSAERLKGVDSTLKIQPAELGDSAVYLCASSLDTGTYNEQFFGPGTRLTVL.

This clone showed up just a few times. The rearrangement links TRBV30 to TRBJ2-1; D not certain. The CDR3 consists of 12 residues. Looked up from germline, CDR1 is GTSNPN and CDR2 is SVGIG (reference sequence). The germline V and J ends were trimmed by 3 bases and 6 bases, with 9 bases remaining between them. CDR3 in amino acids: CAWSPVANEQFF. The CDR3 coding sequence is TGTGCCTGGAGCCCCGTGGCCAATGAGCAGTTCTTC. The full variable domain, with the rest looked up from reference TRBV30 and TRBJ2-1, is SQTIHQWPATLVQPVGSPLSLECTVEGTSNPNLYWYRQAAGRGLQLLFYSVGIGQISSEVPQNLSASRPQDRQFILSSKKLLLSDSGFYLCAWSPVANEQFFGPGTRLTVL.